The 24 T cell receptor beta chains listed next were all sequenced from one sample in a study of blood T cell repertoires in COVID-19. Assay: immunoSEQ multiplex PCR; the TCRdb copy retains only in-frame clones and omits some. The sample includes hundreds of thousands of clones, 80% to 90% seen only once; the top ten take 1.1%. What was sequenced was PBMCs or T cells enriched from blood (not recorded which). These receptors originate from a man between 25 and 39 years old who had recovered from COVID-19.

The chain couples TRBV19 to TRBJ2-7; TRBD1 aligns across 9 bases. V dropped 6 bases and J dropped 4; count of bases not matched to a gene: 13. CDR1 is LNHDA, CDR2 SQIVND, per germline (reference sequence). The CDR3 length is 16 residues. CDR3 DNA sequence: TGTGCCAGTAGAAGAAATCACCGGGACAGGGAGTACGAGCAGTACTTC. This translates into CASRRNHRDREYEQYF. Together with reference TRBV19 and TRBJ2-7, the CDR3 gives the full variable domain: DGGITQSPKYLFRKEGQNVTLSCEQNLNHDAMYWYRQDPGQGLRLIYYSQIVNDFQKGDIAEGYSVSREKKESFPLTVTSAQKNPTAFYLCASRRNHRDREYEQYFGPGTRLTVT.

The chain employs TRBV3-1 (or the pseudogene TRBV3-2) and TRBJ1-1; the match to TRBD1 covers 9 bases. The CDR3 runs to 13 residues. V shed 4 bases and J 11 bases; nucleotides not matched to a gene: 8. CDR1 is LGHDT, CDR2 YNNKEL, per germline (reference sequence). The CDR3 loop is CASSLIHRGPAFF. DNA for the CDR3: TGTGCCAGCAGCCTAATTCACAGGGGGCCTGCTTTCTTT.

The CDR3 protein is CASSGGGLASYNEQFF. CDR3 nucleotides: TGTGCCAGCAGCGGGGGGGGCCTTGCCTCCTACAATGAGCAGTTCTTC. The chain is built from TRBV5-4 and TRBJ2-1, with TRBD2 as a possible D gene (7 bases). This CDR3 has 16 residues. V lost 4 bases and J 0 bases, leaving 14 bases between the germline ends. Germline V gene sequence: CDR1 SGHNT, CDR2 YYREEE (reference sequence).

This chain connects TRBV4-2 to TRBJ2-4, with 9 bases matching TRBD1. Germline CDR1 is LGHNA and CDR2 is YNFKEQ. This CDR3 region has 17 residues. V gave up 2 bases and J gave up 8 bases; unmatched junction bases: 13. CDR3 in amino acids: CASSQREGQGGADIQYF. In DNA, the CDR3 is TGTGCCAGCAGCCAAAGAGAGGGACAGGGAGGCGCGGACATTCAGTACTTC.

The chain links TRBV7-9 to TRBJ2-1, with 9 nucleotides matching TRBD2. In germline, CDR1 is SEHNR, CDR2 FQNEAQ (reference sequence). The CDR3 runs 19 residues. Trimming cost V 4 bases and J 0 bases; bases outside gene matches: 13. The CDR3 loop is CASSSRSGRPRGSYNEQFF. CDR3 bases: TGTGCCAGCAGCTCCAGGAGCGGGAGGCCTCGGGGCTCCTACAATGAGCAGTTCTTC.

CDR3 nucleotide sequence: TGTGCCAGCAGTGAAGGGACTCCCGGGGAGCTGTTTTTT. It yields the protein CASSEGTPGELFF. V and J are TRBV6-1 and TRBJ2-2, with D tentatively TRBD2 (5 bases). CDR1 MNHNS and CDR2 SASEGT come from the germline V gene. Trimming left V 1 base short and J 6 bases short, with 6 bases between. There are 13 residues in the CDR3.

About this clone itself: The same CDR3 is also encoded by other DNA sequences in this sample. The chain recombines TRBV7-9 with TRBJ2-1, with 7 nucleotides matching TRBD2. CDR1 SEHNR and CDR2 FQNEAQ come from the germline V gene (reference sequence). There are 14 residues in the CDR3. Trimming at V came to 1 base and at J to 7 bases, leaving 4 bases not matched to a gene. CDR3 loop: CASSLGLAGNEQFF. The CDR3 DNA reads as TGTGCCAGCAGCTTAGGACTAGCCGGGAATGAGCAGTTCTTC.

CDR3: CASSAGQGSYNEQFF. The CDR3 DNA reads TGTGCCAGCAGCGCTGGACAGGGGTCCTACAATGAGCAGTTCTTC. The chain is built from TRBV9 and TRBJ2-1, with TRBD1 identical over 9 bases. This CDR3 contains 15 residues. Trimming at V came to 3 bases and at J to 1 base, leaving 2 bases not matched to a gene. Germline V gene lookup returns CDR1 SGDLS and CDR2 YYNGEE.

This clone showed up just once. The chain employs TRBV2 and TRBJ2-2; D perhaps matches TRBD2 (6 bases). The ends were cut back, 4 bases at V and 5 bases at J, with 11 bases in the middle. The CDR3 has 14 amino acids. Looked up from germline, CDR1 is SNHLY and CDR2 is FYNNEI. CDR3 sequence: CASSVKGRTGELFF. DNA of the CDR3: TGTGCCAGCAGTGTGAAAGGGAGGACCGGGGAGCTGTTTTTT.

The genes are TRBV5-1 and TRBJ2-1; D is unresolved. V lost 0 bases, J lost 5 bases, and 9 bases lay in between. Germline CDR1 and CDR2: SGHRS and YFSETQ. The CDR3 has 14 residues. The CDR3: CASSLGGADNEQFF. CDR3 DNA sequence: TGCGCCAGCAGCTTGGGAGGCGCCGACAATGAGCAGTTCTTC.

The chain is built from TRBV27 and TRBJ1-6; D perhaps matches TRBD1 (6 bases). Trimming cost V 6 bases and J 10 bases, with 16 bases left between them. Germline V gives CDR1 MNHEY, CDR2 SMNVEV (reference sequence). CDR3 size: 14 residues. The chain's CDR3 is CASRDTGRKSPLHF. The DNA of the CDR3 is TGTGCCAGCAGGGACACAGGGCGGAAATCACCCCTCCACTTT.

This sequence joins TRBV3-1 (or the pseudogene TRBV3-2) and TRBJ2-5; D is ambiguous. CDR1 LGHDT and CDR2 YNNKEL come from the germline V gene (reference sequence). Trimming took 2 bases from V and 2 from J, leaving 6 bases between them. This CDR3 spans 13 amino acids. CDR3 in DNA: TGTGCCAGCAGCCAATGGGCTCAAGAGACCCAGTACTTC. Its translation is CASSQWAQETQYF.

The chain employs TRBV29-1 and TRBJ2-7, with D perhaps matching TRBD2 (6 bases). The V end lost 4 bases, the J end lost 4 bases, and 11 bases lay between the germline ends. Per germline, CDR1 SQVTM and CDR2 ANQGSEA. CDR3 length equals 12 residues. CDR3 sequence reads: CSVAGDSYEQYF. The CDR3 DNA reads TGCAGCGTTGCGGGGGACTCATACGAGCAGTACTTC.

The chain has TRBV11-2 and TRBJ1-2, with TRBD1 identical over 7 bases. With V trimmed by 3 bases and J by 1 base, 5 bases remained unmatched. The germline V gene has CDR1 SGHAT and CDR2 FQNNGV. The CDR3 is 15 amino acids. This chain's CDR3 is CASSFSQGHNYGYTF. CDR3 bases: TGTGCCAGCAGCTTTTCACAGGGGCATAACTATGGCTACACCTTC. Using reference TRBV11-2 and TRBJ1-2 for the parts outside the CDR3, the full variable domain is EAGVAQSPRYKIIEKRQSVAFWCNPISGHATLYWYQQILGQGPKLLIQFQNNGVVDDSQLPKDRFSAERLKGVDSTLKIQPAKLEDSAVYLCASSFSQGHNYGYTFGSGTRLTVV.

The chain is built from TRBV6-1 and TRBJ2-2, with 9 bases aligning to TRBD1. With 3 bases clipped from V and 6 bases from J, the junction kept 5 bases outside the gene matches. Germline V gives CDR1 MNHNS, CDR2 SASEGT. CDR3 length: 15 amino acids. For the CDR3, the DNA is TGTGCCAGCAGTGATTTCCGGACAGGGGCCGGGGAGCTGTTTTTT. Its protein is CASSDFRTGAGELFF.

This clone was detected only a few times. The CDR3 is CATRLREDYNEQFF. Here the CDR3 DNA reads TGTGCCACCAGGCTGCGGGAGGACTACAATGAGCAGTTCTTC. The chain employs TRBV15 and TRBJ2-1; 8 bases agree with TRBD2. The CDR3 sequence is 14 residues long. Germline V gene sequence: CDR1 LNHNV, CDR2 YYDKDF (reference sequence). Losses at the gene ends were 6 bases for V and 3 bases for J; bases not matched to a gene: 4.

The genes are TRBV19 and TRBJ2-7; D might be TRBD1 (5 bases). Per the germline V gene, CDR1 is LNHDA and CDR2 is SQIVND (reference sequence). V was clipped by 5 bases and J by 6 bases, with 17 bases between them. The CDR3 extends over 14 amino acids. CDR3 sequence reads: CASSLQDVHGEQYF. CDR3 coding DNA: TGTGCCAGTAGTTTACAGGACGTCCACGGCGAGCAGTACTTC. Together with reference TRBV19 and TRBJ2-7, the CDR3 gives the full variable domain: DGGITQSPKYLFRKEGQNVTLSCEQNLNHDAMYWYRQDPGQGLRLIYYSQIVNDFQKGDIAEGYSVSREKKESFPLTVTSAQKNPTAFYLCASSLQDVHGEQYFGPGTRLTVT.

This chain joins TRBV14 and TRBJ1-1; 8 nucleotides agree with TRBD1. The length of the CDR3 is 16 residues. Looked up from germline, CDR1 is SGHDN and CDR2 is FVKESK. The trim removed 2 bases at V and 1 base at J, leaving 6 bases unmatched. CDR3 region: CASSQRTGRGNTEAFF. The CDR3 region has the DNA TGTGCCAGCAGCCAAAGGACAGGGCGAGGGAACACTGAAGCTTTCTTT.

This clone occurred once. The chain carries TRBV27 and TRBJ2-7; 7 nucleotides match TRBD2. With V trimmed by 5 bases and J by 6 bases, 7 bases remained unmatched. The CDR3 loop spans 13 amino acids. Germline CDR1 reads MNHEY; CDR2 reads SMNVEV (reference sequence). The CDR3, as DNA: TGTGCCAGCAGTCGGGGGGTGATTGGCGAGCAGTACTTC. Translated, it gives CASSRGVIGEQYF.

This chain links TRBV18 with TRBJ2-7; 9 nucleotides align to TRBD1. V gave up 3 bases and J gave up 3 bases; unmatched junction bases: 6. In germline, CDR1 is KGHSH, CDR2 LQKENI. The CDR3 runs 15 residues. The CDR3 sequence: CASSPSLGQGYEQYF. CDR3 DNA sequence: TGTGCCAGCTCACCTTCTCTGGGACAGGGCTACGAGCAGTACTTC.

The chain carries TRBV6-5 and TRBJ2-5, with 9 bases aligning to TRBD2. The CDR3 runs to 13 residues. CDR1 is MNHEY, CDR2 SVGAGI, per germline. J lost 5 bases, V lost 4 bases, and 2 bases had no gene match. The CDR3 region has the DNA TGTGCCAGCAGTTTAGCGGGAGTTGAGACCCAGTACTTC. Its translation is CASSLAGVETQYF.

This clone was seen a handful of times. The chain couples TRBV28 to TRBJ1-5, with TRBD1 matching over 11 bases. Per the germline V gene, CDR1 is MDHEN and CDR2 is SYDVKM. The CDR3 extends over 15 amino acids. J gave up 5 bases and V 6 bases, and 6 bases lay outside the gene matches. Written as DNA, the CDR3 is TGTGCCAGCAGCTTGGGACAGGGGGACCATCAGCCCCAGCATTTT. It specifies CASSLGQGDHQPQHF.

The chain recombines TRBV20-1 with TRBJ2-1; 13 bases line up with TRBD2. Trimming removed 3 bases from V and 8 bases from J; junction bases left unmatched: 7. The CDR3 loop spans 15 amino acids. The germline V gene has CDR1 DFQATT and CDR2 SNEGSKA (reference sequence). CDR3 region: CSASSTSGRAHEQFF. Written as DNA, the CDR3 is TGCAGTGCTAGTAGTACTAGCGGGAGGGCCCATGAGCAGTTCTTC.

V usage is TRBV5-1 and J usage is TRBJ2-2; 9 nucleotides line up with TRBD1. The CDR3 totals 17 residues. The germline V gene encodes CDR1 SGHRS and CDR2 YFSETQ. The V gene end was trimmed by 0 bases and the J gene end by 4 bases; junction bases not matched to a gene: 7. CDR3 in DNA: TGCGCCAGCAGCTTGGTCCCCGGGACAGGGATCACCGGGGAGCTGTTTTTT. This translates into CASSLVPGTGITGELFF.